The clone carrying this TCR beta chain was observed many times. TCR beta CDR3 region amplification was performed from RNA transcripts. Researchers ran a first-round RT-PCR on the TCR CDR3 using the HTBI primer set. TCRdb analysed the multiplex PCR reads with MiXCR anew, one entry per CDR3 protein. Of 400,000 to 500,000 distinct CDR3 sequences listed, over 13% are singletons. This record belongs to a study of T cells in Graves' hyperthyroidism and ophthalmopathy. The CDR3 loop spans 15 amino acids. Germline values: CDR1 SGHAT, CDR2 FQNNGV. V shed 4 bases and J shed 1 base, with 11 bases lying between them. Across 18 months, stable Graves' hyperthyroidism was marked by no progression to ophthalmopathy.

This receptor was taken from a woman between 18 and 30 years old with Graves' hyperthyroidism. The V call is TRBV11-2, the J call TRBJ2-1; D may be TRBD1 or TRBD2 (6 bases each). The sequencing sample was made of blood. The CDR3 DNA sequence: TGTGCCAGCAGCTCCCTAGGGGGGTCCTACAATGAGCAGTTCTTC. Translated, it gives CASSSLGGSYNEQFF.